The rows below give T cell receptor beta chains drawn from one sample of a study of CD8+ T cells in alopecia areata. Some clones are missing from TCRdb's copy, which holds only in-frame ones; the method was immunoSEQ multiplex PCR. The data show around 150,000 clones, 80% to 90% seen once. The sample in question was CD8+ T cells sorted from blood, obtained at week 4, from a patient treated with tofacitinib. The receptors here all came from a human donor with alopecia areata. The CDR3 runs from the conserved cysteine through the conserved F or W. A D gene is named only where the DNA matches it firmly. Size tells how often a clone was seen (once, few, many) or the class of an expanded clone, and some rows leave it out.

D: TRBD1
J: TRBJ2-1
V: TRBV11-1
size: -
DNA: TGTGCCAGCAGCTATTGGACAGGGAACAATGAGCAGTTCTTC
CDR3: CASSYWTGNNEQFF

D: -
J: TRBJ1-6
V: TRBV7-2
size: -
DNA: TGTGCCAGCAGCTCCGACAGATTGAGCTCCTATAATTCACCCCTCCACTTT
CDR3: CASSSDRLSSYNSPLHF

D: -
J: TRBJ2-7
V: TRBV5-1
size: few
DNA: TGCGCCAGCAGCCCCTTTTTTGGGTACGAGCAGTACTTC
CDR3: CASSPFFGYEQYF

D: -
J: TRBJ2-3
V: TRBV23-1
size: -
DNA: TGCGCCAGCAGTCAATCGGACCGTCGCACAGATACGCAGTATTTT
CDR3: CASSQSDRRTDTQYF

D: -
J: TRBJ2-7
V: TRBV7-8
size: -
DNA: TGTGCCAGCAGCTTAGGTAATCTCTACGAGCAGTACTTC
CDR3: CASSLGNLYEQYF

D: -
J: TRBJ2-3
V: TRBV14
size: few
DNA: TGTGCCAGCAGCCTAAACGTCCTCCGGGGCACAGATACGCAGTATTTT
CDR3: CASSLNVLRGTDTQYF

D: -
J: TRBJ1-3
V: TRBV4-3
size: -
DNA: TGCGCCAGCAGCCAAGATTTCAGGGGAGGGTCCGGAAACACCATATATTTT
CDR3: CASSQDFRGGSGNTIYF

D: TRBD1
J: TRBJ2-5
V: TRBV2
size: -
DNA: TGTGCCAGCAGCGCTTACAGGGGCCAAGAGACCCAGTACTTC
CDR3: CASSAYRGQETQYF

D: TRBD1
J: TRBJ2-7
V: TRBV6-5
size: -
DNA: TGTGCCAGCAGTTATTCCGGGACAGTCATAGGCGAGCAGTACTTC
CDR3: CASSYSGTVIGEQYF

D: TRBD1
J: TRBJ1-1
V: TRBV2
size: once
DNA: TGTGCCAGCGGCCCCGGGACAGGGACTCCTGAAGCTTTCTTT
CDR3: CASGPGTGTPEAFF

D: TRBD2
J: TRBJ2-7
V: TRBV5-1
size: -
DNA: TGCGCCAGCAGCCCCCCACTAGCGGGGGAAACCTACGAGCAGTACTTC
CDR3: CASSPPLAGETYEQYF

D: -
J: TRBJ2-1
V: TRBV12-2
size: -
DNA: TGTGCAAGTCGCTTAACATGGGACGATTACAATGAGCAGTTCTTC
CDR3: CASRLTWDDYNEQFF

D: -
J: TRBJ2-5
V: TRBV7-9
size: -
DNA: TGTGCCAGCAGCTTCGCATTCCCGCAAGAGACCCAGTACTTC
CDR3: CASSFAFPQETQYF

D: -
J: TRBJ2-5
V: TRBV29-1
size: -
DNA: TGCAGCGTTACTGGGGGAGGGACCCAGTACTTC
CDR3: CSVTGGGTQYF

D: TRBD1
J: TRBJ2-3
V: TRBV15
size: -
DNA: TGTGCCACCAGCAGAGATCGGAGTGGGACAGGGTCGGCGCAGTATTTT
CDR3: CATSRDRSGTGSAQYF

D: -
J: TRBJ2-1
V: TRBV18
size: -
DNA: TGTGCCAGCTCTCTTCAGACGTACAATGAGCAGTTCTTC
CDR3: CASSLQTYNEQFF

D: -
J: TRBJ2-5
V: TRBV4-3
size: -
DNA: TGCGCCAGCAGCCCCTACGATTGGGGTGGGGAGACCCAGTACTTC
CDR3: CASSPYDWGGETQYF

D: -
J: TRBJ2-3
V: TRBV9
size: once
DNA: TGTGCCAGCAGCCCCCGGACTTCTCTCGGGGATACGCAGTATTTT
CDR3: CASSPRTSLGDTQYF

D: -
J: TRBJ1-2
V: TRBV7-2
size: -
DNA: TGTGCCAGCAGCTTAGGGCAGACTAACTATGGCTACACCTTC
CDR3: CASSLGQTNYGYTF

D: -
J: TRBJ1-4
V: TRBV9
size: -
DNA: TGTGCCAGCAGCGGGGACGGGAATGAAAAACTGTTTTTT
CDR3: CASSGDGNEKLFF

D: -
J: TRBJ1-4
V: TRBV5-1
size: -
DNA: TGCGCCAGCAGCTCCGAAAACACCGCTTCCACACCGGATGAAAAACTGTTTTTT
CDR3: CASSSENTASTPDEKLFF

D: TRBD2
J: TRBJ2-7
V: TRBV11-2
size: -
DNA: TGTGCCAGCAGCGCAAGACTAGCTTGGTACGAGCAGTACTTC
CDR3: CASSARLAWYEQYF

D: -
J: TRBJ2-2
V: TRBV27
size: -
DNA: TGTGCCAGCAGTTTAGGGGGAACCGGGGAGCTGTTTTTT
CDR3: CASSLGGTGELFF

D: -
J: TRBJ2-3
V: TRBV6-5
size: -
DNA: TGTGCCAGCAGTTACTCCTTTGGGGGCTCCCTAGATACGCAGTATTTT
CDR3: CASSYSFGGSLDTQYF

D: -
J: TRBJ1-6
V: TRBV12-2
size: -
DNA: TGTGCAAGTCGCTTAGGTAATTCACCCCTCCACTTT
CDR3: CASRLGNSPLHF

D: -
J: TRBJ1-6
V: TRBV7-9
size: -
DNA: TGTGCCAGCAGCTTAGCGGAGGGGGAAAGCTCCTATAATTCACCCCTCCACTTT
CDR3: CASSLAEGESSYNSPLHF

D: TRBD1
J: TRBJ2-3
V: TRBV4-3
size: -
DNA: TGCGCCAGCAGCCAAGATCGGACAGGGTGGGATACGCAGTATTTT
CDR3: CASSQDRTGWDTQYF

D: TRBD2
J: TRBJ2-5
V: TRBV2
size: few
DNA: TGTGCCAGCAGTGAATTTGATAGCGGGGGACAAGAGACCCAGTACTTC
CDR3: CASSEFDSGGQETQYF

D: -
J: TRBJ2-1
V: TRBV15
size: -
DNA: TGTGCCACCAGCAGGGCTGGCGGGGGCCACCAGAACAATGAGCAGTTCTTC
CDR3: CATSRAGGGHQNNEQFF

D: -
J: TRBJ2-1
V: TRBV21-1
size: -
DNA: TGTGCCAGCAGCAAAGAAGGGCAAGGAATTAGAAATGAGCAGTTCTTC
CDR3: CASSKEGQGIRNEQFF

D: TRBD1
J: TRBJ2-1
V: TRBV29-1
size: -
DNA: TGCAGCGTTGAACCTCAACGGACAGGGGTCCCCAATGAGCAGTTCTTC
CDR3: CSVEPQRTGVPNEQFF

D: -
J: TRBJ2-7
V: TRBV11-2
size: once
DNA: TGTGCCAGCACCCTTGGAGGGCCGAGGGAGCAGTACTTC
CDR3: CASTLGGPREQYF

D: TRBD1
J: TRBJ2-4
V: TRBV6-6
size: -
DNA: TGTGCCAGCAGTGGTACAGGGGCCCTAGCCAAAAACATTCAGTACTTC
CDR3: CASSGTGALAKNIQYF

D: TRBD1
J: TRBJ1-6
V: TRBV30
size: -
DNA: TGTGCCTGGAGCGAGGGACAGGGAGGATCACCCCTCCACTTT
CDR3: CAWSEGQGGSPLHF

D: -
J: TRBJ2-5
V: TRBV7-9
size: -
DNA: TGTGCCAGCAGCCCCGACAGGACCCAAGAGACCCAGTACTTC
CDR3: CASSPDRTQETQYF

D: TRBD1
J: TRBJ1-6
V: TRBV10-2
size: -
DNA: TGCGCCAGCAGTCGTTCAGGGGGTTTTAATTCACCCCTCCACTTT
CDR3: CASSRSGGFNSPLHF

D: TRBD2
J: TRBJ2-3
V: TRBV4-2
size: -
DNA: TGTGCCAGCAGCCAAGTGGCGGGGGGATACACAGATACGCAGTATTTT
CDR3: CASSQVAGGYTDTQYF